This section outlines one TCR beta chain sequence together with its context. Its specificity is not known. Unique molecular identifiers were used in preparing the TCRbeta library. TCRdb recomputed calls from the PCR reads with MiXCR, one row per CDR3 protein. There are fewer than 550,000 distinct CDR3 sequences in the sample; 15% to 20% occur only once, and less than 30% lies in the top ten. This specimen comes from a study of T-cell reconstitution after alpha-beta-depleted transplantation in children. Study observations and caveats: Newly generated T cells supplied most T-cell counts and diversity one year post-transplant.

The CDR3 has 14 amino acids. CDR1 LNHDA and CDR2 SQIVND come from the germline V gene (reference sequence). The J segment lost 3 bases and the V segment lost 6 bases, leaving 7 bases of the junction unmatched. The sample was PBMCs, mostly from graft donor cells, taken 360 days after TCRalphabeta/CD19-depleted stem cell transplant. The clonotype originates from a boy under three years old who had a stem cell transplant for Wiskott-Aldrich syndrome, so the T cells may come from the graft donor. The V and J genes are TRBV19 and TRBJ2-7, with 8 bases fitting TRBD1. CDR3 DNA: TGTGCCAGTAGCCAGGGACAGGCATACTACGAGCAGTACTTC. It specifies CASSQGQAYYEQYF.